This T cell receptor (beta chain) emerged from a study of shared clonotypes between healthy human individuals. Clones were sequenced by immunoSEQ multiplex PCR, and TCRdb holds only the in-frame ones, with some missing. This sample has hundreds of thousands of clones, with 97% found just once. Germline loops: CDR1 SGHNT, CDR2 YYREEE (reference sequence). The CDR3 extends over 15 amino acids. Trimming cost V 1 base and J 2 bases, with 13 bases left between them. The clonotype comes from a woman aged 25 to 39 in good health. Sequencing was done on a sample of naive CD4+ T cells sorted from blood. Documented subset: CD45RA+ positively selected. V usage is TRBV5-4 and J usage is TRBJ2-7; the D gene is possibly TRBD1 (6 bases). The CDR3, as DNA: TGTGCCAGCAGCTTGTTTACGGACAGACCCTACGAGCAGTACTTC. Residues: CASSLFTDRPYEQYF.